One and the same sample provided the 20 T cell receptor beta chains below, sequenced in a study of blood T cell repertoires in COVID-19. Profiling relied on immunoSEQ multiplex PCR, and the TCRdb table lists in-frame clones only, not all of them. This table holds approximately 150,000 clones, 85% found once. The sequencing sample was made of peripheral blood. These receptors originate from a woman of 80 years or more with COVID-19, enrolled during active disease.

The chain joins TRBV28 to TRBJ1-5, with unresolved D. Germline V gene data show CDR1 as MDHEN and CDR2 as SYDVKM. CDR3 length: 13 amino acids. V was cut by 2 bases and J by 7 bases, with 9 bases left in between. This CDR3 reads CASSLSVRQPQHF. Here the CDR3 DNA reads TGTGCCAGCAGTTTAAGTGTACGGCAGCCCCAGCATTTT.

The chain is built from TRBV2 and TRBJ2-5, with D perhaps TRBD1 (6 bases). The CDR3 spans 13 residues. V gave up 8 bases and J gave up 4 bases, with 14 bases separating them. Germline CDR1 is SNHLY and CDR2 is FYNNEI. CDR3 residues: CASCYRVGETQYF. The CDR3 nucleotides read TGTGCCAGCTGCTACAGGGTAGGAGAGACCCAGTACTTC. Using reference TRBV2 and TRBJ2-5 for the parts outside the CDR3, the full variable domain is EPEVTQTPSHQVTQMGQEVILRCVPISNHLYFYWYRQILGQKVEFLVSFYNNEISEKSEIFDDQFSVERPDGSNFTLKIRSTKLEDSAMYFCASCYRVGETQYFGPGTRLLVL.

The chain carries TRBV2 and TRBJ1-2, with D tentatively TRBD1 (5 bases). Germline V gives CDR1 SNHLY, CDR2 FYNNEI. The CDR3 sequence is 14 residues long. V was trimmed by 11 bases and J by 6 bases, leaving 22 bases between them. In DNA, the CDR3 is TGTGCCCGAGGAGGGGAACAGCGTTTGGATGGCTACACCTTC. It codes for CARGGEQRLDGYTF. Filled out from reference TRBV2 and TRBJ1-2, the complete variable domain reads EPEVTQTPSHQVTQMGQEVILRCVPISNHLYFYWYRQILGQKVEFLVSFYNNEISEKSEIFDDQFSVERPDGSNFTLKIRSTKLEDSAMYFCARGGEQRLDGYTFGSGTRLTVV.

The CDR3, as DNA: TGTGCCAGCAGCGCGGGACAGGACCGTGAAGCTTTCTTT. This codes for CASSAGQDREAFF. V and J are TRBV5-4 and TRBJ1-1; 8 nucleotides agree with TRBD1. The germline CDR1 and CDR2 sequences are SGHNT and YYREEE (reference sequence). The CDR3 covers 13 residues. With V trimmed by 4 bases and J by 7 bases, 6 bases remained unmatched.

This clone was detected only a few times. The V and J genes are TRBV3-1 (or the pseudogene TRBV3-2) and TRBJ1-1; the D is unclear. The CDR3 totals 15 residues. V was pared by 4 bases and J by 1 base, with 13 bases between. Looked up from germline, CDR1 is LGHDT and CDR2 is YNNKEL (reference sequence). CDR3 in amino acids: CASSLYNVPNTEAFF. For the CDR3, the DNA is TGTGCCAGCAGCCTGTATAATGTTCCGAACACTGAAGCTTTCTTT.

This sequence joins TRBV15 and TRBJ1-5, with D possibly matching TRBD1 (5 bases). CDR3 size: 13 residues. Per germline, CDR1 LNHNV and CDR2 YYDKDF (reference sequence). Trimming stripped 8 bases from V and 4 bases from J, with 12 bases between. The CDR3, as DNA: TGTGCCACCGGCCCAGGGATTAATCAGCCCCAGCATTTT. It encodes CATGPGINQPQHF.

The chain couples TRBV28 to TRBJ2-1, with 7 bases matching TRBD2. CDR3 size: 15 residues. Per germline, CDR1 MDHEN and CDR2 SYDVKM. V lost 4 bases, J lost 4 bases, and 7 bases stayed unmatched. In DNA, the CDR3 is TGTGCCAGCAGTTCCGGTTCTAGCGGATACAATGAGCAGTTCTTC. This gives the protein CASSSGSSGYNEQFF.

V and J are TRBV6-5 and TRBJ1-5, with a possible D match to TRBD1 (6 bases). Germline V lookup: CDR1 MNHEY, CDR2 SVGAGI. Trimming cost V 6 bases and J 6 bases, with 15 bases left between them. This CDR3 is built from 14 residues. The CDR3 nucleotides read TGTGCCAGCAGCCGCAACAGGGTTGGTCAGCCCCAGCATTTT. This translates into CASSRNRVGQPQHF.

This clone was seen once. The chain is built from TRBV27 and TRBJ1-2, with 7 bases aligning to TRBD1. The length of the CDR3 is 12 residues. V dropped 6 bases and J dropped 4; count of bases not matched to a gene: 2. Germline CDR1 and CDR2: MNHEY and SMNVEV (reference sequence). CDR3 in DNA: TGTGCCAGCAGCAGACAGGGCTATGGCTACACCTTC. Protein: CASSRQGYGYTF.

The rearrangement joins TRBV27 to TRBJ2-2, with a tentative D call TRBD1 (6 bases). Germline CDR1 and CDR2: MNHEY and SMNVEV (reference sequence). This CDR3 contains 15 residues. Trimming removed 3 bases from V and 5 bases from J, with 13 bases in between. The CDR3 DNA sequence: TGTGCCAGCAGTTTTGCAGGGGCTGAGACCGGGGAGCTGTTTTTT. This encodes CASSFAGAETGELFF.

This chain connects TRBV6-5 to TRBJ2-5; no clear D gene. Per germline, CDR1 MNHEY and CDR2 SVGAGI. The CDR3 length is 13 residues. Between the trimmed V and J ends, which lost 5 bases and 3 bases, there was a span of 10 bases. CDR3 sequence reads: CASSRNSEETQYF. The CDR3 bases are TGTGCCAGCAGTCGTAATTCGGAAGAGACCCAGTACTTC.

The chain links TRBV14 to TRBJ1-2; no definite D call. Germline CDR1 reads SGHDN; CDR2 reads FVKESK. CDR3 length: 14 amino acids. The V gene lost 3 bases and the J gene lost 2 bases, with 10 bases spanning the gap. The chain's CDR3 is CASSHHRGNYGYTF. The CDR3 DNA is TGTGCCAGCAGCCACCACAGAGGGAACTATGGCTACACCTTC.

The V gene is TRBV7-9, the J gene TRBJ1-4, with D unclear. V dropped 1 base and J dropped 8 bases, with 11 bases sitting between them. The germline V gene encodes CDR1 SEHNR and CDR2 FQNEAQ (reference sequence). This CDR3 comprises 14 residues. The CDR3 here is CASSLGLSEEKLFF. The CDR3 bases are TGTGCCAGCAGCTTAGGGTTAAGCGAGGAAAAACTGTTTTTT.

The rearrangement uses TRBV5-1 and TRBJ2-2; TRBD1 aligns across 9 bases. Germline trimming cut 3 bases from V and 6 bases from J; bases unmatched to any gene: 6. Per the germline V gene, CDR1 is SGHRS and CDR2 is YFSETQ. This CDR3 spans 15 amino acids. This chain's CDR3 is CASSSGQGSPGELFF. CDR3 in DNA: TGCGCCAGCAGCTCCGGACAGGGGTCTCCCGGGGAGCTGTTTTTT.

V gene TRBV7-3 combines with J gene TRBJ2-1; no definite D call. V was pared by 2 bases and J by 9 bases, with 11 bases between. Germline CDR1 SGHTA, CDR2 FQGTGA. The CDR3 runs 13 residues. The CDR3 sequence: CASSLDQRREQFF. The CDR3 DNA sequence: TGTGCCAGCAGCTTAGACCAGAGGCGTGAGCAGTTCTTC.

This clone was counted once. The genes are TRBV2 and TRBJ2-7; no clear D gene. The CDR3 is made up of 13 amino acids. The germline gives CDR1 SNHLY, CDR2 FYNNEI. Trimming removed 8 bases at V and 4 bases at J, with 15 bases between. This chain's CDR3 is CASGLGSHYEQYF. As DNA, the CDR3 is TGTGCCAGCGGTCTGGGCAGCCATTACGAGCAGTACTTC.

The chain combines TRBV5-1 with TRBJ2-5; 7 bases agree with TRBD1. The J segment lost 0 bases and the V segment lost 1 base, leaving 3 bases of the junction unmatched. Germline loops: CDR1 SGHRS, CDR2 YFSETQ. The CDR3 spans 15 residues. The CDR3 DNA sequence: TGCGCCAGCAGCTTGCTACAGGGGAACCAAGAGACCCAGTACTTC. As protein: CASSLLQGNQETQYF. Variable domain in full (rest from reference TRBV5-1 and TRBJ2-5): KAGVTQTPRYLIKTRGQQVTLSCSPISGHRSVSWYQQTPGQGLQFLFEYFSETQRNKGNFPGRFSGRQFSNSRSEMNVSTLELGDSALYLCASSLLQGNQETQYFGPGTRLLVL.

A note on this clone: At the DNA level, this CDR3 is encoded by other sequences in the same sample as well. V gene TRBV5-1 combines with J gene TRBJ2-5; no definite D call. The CDR3 covers 14 residues. Germline-derived CDR1 and CDR2 are SGHRS and YFSETQ. The V and J ends lost 2 bases and 1 base respectively, with 9 bases between them. The CDR3 DNA sequence: TGCGCCAGCAGCTTAGTGGCAACCCAAGAGACCCAGTACTTC. This encodes CASSLVATQETQYF.

The rearrangement uses TRBV5-5 and TRBJ1-2, with a tentative D call TRBD1 (6 bases). Germline CDR1 reads SGHKS; CDR2 reads YYEKEE (reference sequence). The V and J ends lost 0 bases and 3 bases respectively, with 9 bases between them. The CDR3 totals 14 residues. The DNA of the CDR3 is TGTGCCAGCAGCTTGGTCAGGACAGACTATGGCTACACCTTC. Translation gives CASSLVRTDYGYTF.

The V gene is TRBV27, the J gene TRBJ2-5, with TRBD2 matching 7 bases. The junction had 9 bases not matched to a gene; V was cut back by 6 bases and J by 2 bases. Germline assignment: CDR1 MNHEY and CDR2 SMNVEV (reference sequence). The CDR3 sequence is 15 residues long. CDR3 residues: CASRKLAGVQETQYF. The CDR3 DNA reads as TGTGCCAGCAGAAAGTTGGCGGGGGTGCAAGAGACCCAGTACTTC.